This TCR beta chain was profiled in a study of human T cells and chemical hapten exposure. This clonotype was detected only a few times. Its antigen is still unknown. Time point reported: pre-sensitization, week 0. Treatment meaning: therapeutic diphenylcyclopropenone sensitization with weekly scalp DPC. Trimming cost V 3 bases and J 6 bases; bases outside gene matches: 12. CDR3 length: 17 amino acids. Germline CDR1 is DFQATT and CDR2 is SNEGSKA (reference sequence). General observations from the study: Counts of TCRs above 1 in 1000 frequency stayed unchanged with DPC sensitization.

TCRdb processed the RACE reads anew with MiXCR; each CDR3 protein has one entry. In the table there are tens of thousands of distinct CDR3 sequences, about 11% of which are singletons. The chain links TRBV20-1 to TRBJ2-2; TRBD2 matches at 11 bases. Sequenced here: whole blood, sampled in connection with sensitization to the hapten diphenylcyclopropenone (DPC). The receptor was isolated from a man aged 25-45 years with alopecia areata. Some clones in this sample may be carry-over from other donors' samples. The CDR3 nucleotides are TGCAGTGCTAGGAGGCTAGCGGGGGGACATAAGTCCGGGGAGCTGTTTTTT. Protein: CSARRLAGGHKSGELFF.